This T cell receptor (beta chain) was identified during a study of T cells after yellow fever vaccination. Findings of the study overall: By day 5 rather than day 15, the secondary response had peaked, though it was weaker. Abundant bulk-derived clonotypes could contaminate FACS-sorted repertoires.

V lost 3 bases to trimming and J lost 3 bases; unmatched junction nucleotides: 7. Per germline, CDR1 DFQATT and CDR2 SNEGSKA (reference sequence). The CDR3 totals 15 residues. TCRdb re-called the 5' RACE reads through MiXCR, storing one row per CDR3 protein. The sample includes roughly 260,000 distinct CDR3 sequences, over 10% seen only once; the top ten take about 0.51%. This clonotype has more than one count but fewer than ten. Its cognate antigen is unknown. The sample consisted of CD4+ T cells sorted from PBMCs, taken 45 days after the yellow fever booster vaccination. The chain joins TRBV20-1 to TRBJ2-4; 8 bases line up with TRBD2. This sequence originates from a man younger than 40 who received the YFV17D yellow fever vaccine. This chain's CDR3 is CSASRGGFSKNIQYF. CDR3 DNA sequence: TGCAGTGCTAGTCGGGGGGGGTTTAGCAAAAACATTCAGTACTTC.